The 2 T cell receptor beta chains presented below share a single source sample, sequenced in a study of blood T cell repertoires in COVID-19. Libraries were prepared by immunoSEQ multiplex PCR; TCRdb keeps only in-frame clonotypes and omits some of them. The data show roughly 190,000 clones, about 86% seen once. The sample was peripheral blood. These receptors all stem from a man aged 18 to 29 with active or convalescent COVID-19.

This chain connects TRBV25-1 to TRBJ1-1; possibly TRBD1 for D (5 bases). Trimming took off 4 bases at V and 0 bases at J, with 9 bases between the two ends. This CDR3 spans 14 amino acids. From germline, CDR1 is MGHDK and CDR2 SYGVNS. CDR3 protein: CASSANRMNTEAFF. DNA of the CDR3: TGTGCCAGCAGTGCAAACAGGATGAACACTGAAGCTTTCTTT.

The chain couples TRBV25-1 to TRBJ1-1; D call uncertain. CDR3 size: 13 residues. V was clipped by 2 bases and J by 4 bases, with 8 bases between them. Germline V gene sequence: CDR1 MGHDK, CDR2 SYGVNS. The CDR3 spells CASSEGVTTEAFF. The CDR3 coding sequence is TGTGCCAGCAGTGAAGGAGTGACCACTGAAGCTTTCTTT.